This T cell receptor beta chain was recorded in a study of cytomegalovirus exposure and HLA in healthy donors. Study outcomes and limitations: Upon later analysis, TCR association rates were observed to vary by HLA locus, being highest for DRB1 and lowest for HLA-C. Relative to equally common others, HLA-associated TCR beta chains showed greater clonal expansion in a later analysis. Through in vitro validation, a few CMV-associated chains were shown to be specific for CMV antigens.

This clone was detected only a few times. Its cognate antigen is unknown. Looked up from germline, CDR1 is SGHDT and CDR2 is YYEEEE. CDR3 length: 14 amino acids. The ends lost 3 bases at V and 1 base at J; junction bases unmatched: 0. Vbeta (60) and Jbeta (13) primers were used in the PCR. The table came from immunoSEQ multiplex PCR; TCRdb's copy has only in-frame clones and leaves some out. This sample has 170,000 or so clones, with roughly 84% found just once. This TCR came from a boy between 2 and 10 years old in good health and CMV-seronegative. The V and J genes are TRBV5-6 and TRBJ2-1; 8 bases are a match to TRBD1. Sequencing was carried out using PBMCs. The CDR3 here is CASSWTGSYNEQFF. The CDR3 DNA is TGTGCCAGCAGCTGGACAGGGTCCTACAATGAGCAGTTCTTC.